A selection of T cell receptor beta chains follows, all from one sample in a study of T-cell memory formation after mild COVID-19. TCRdb analysed the 5' RACE reads with MiXCR anew, one entry per CDR3 protein. The sample has about 390,000 distinct CDR3 sequences; approximately 21% are singletons. Material for sequencing was PBMCs or a T cell subset sorted from them (not recorded which). These receptors were obtained from an adult woman who had mild COVID-19 (a few samples of this study predate the infection). Cell type and time point are not known. The CDR3 runs from the conserved cysteine through the conserved F or W. D genes are given only for firm matches. Expanded clones get a size class; other rows say once, few or many, or leave the size out.

V	J	size	D	DNA	CDR3
TRBV7-9	TRBJ2-2	NA	TRBD2	TGTGCCAGCAGCTTTAATAGGTATCCCGGGACTAGCGGGAAAGGCACCGGGGAGCTGTTTTTT	CASSFNRYPGTSGKGTGELFF
TRBV6-5	TRBJ2-7	few	TRBD1	TGTGCCAGCAGTTACCCAGGGACAGGGGCCTCCTACGAGCAGTACTTC	CASSYPGTGASYEQYF
TRBV29-1	TRBJ1-1	NA	NA	TGCAGCGTTGGGGGGAACGGGAGGGACACTGAAGCTTTCTTT	CSVGGNGRDTEAFF
TRBV7-9	TRBJ2-1	many	TRBD2	TGTGCCAGCAGCTTAGGCGGGAGGGCCTACAATGAGCAGTTCTTC	CASSLGGRAYNEQFF
TRBV3-1	TRBJ2-5	few	NA	TGTGCCAGCAGCCAACGCGGGACCGGAGAGACCCAGTACTTC	CASSQRGTGETQYF
TRBV27	TRBJ1-2	NA	NA	TGTGCCAGCAGTTTCAACGGAAACTATGGCTACACCTTC	CASSFNGNYGYTF
TRBV7-2	TRBJ2-5	few	NA	TGTGCCAGCAGCTTTTTGGGCGCAATTCAAGAGACCCAGTACTTC	CASSFLGAIQETQYF
TRBV7-9	TRBJ2-1	NA	TRBD2	TGTGCCAGCAGCCCTCCGGGACTAGCGGGAGGGGTCCGACCGGAGTTCTTC	CASSPPGLAGGVRPEFF
TRBV5-5	TRBJ2-3	NA	NA	TGTGCCAGCAGCACGGCGGTGGGGATCACAGATACGCAGTATTTT	CASSTAVGITDTQYF
TRBV5-1	TRBJ2-1	few	NA	TGCGCCAGCAGTACCACGAATCTCGTCGCTAATGAGCAGTTCTTC	CASSTTNLVANEQFF
TRBV10-3	TRBJ2-7	many	TRBD2	TGTGCCATCGGGTCGGGCGTAGCGGGAGCCTACGAGCAGTACTTC	CAIGSGVAGAYEQYF
TRBV20-1	TRBJ2-7	NA	NA	TGCAGTGCAAAAAAGCGGAACTACGAGCAGTACTTC	CSAKKRNYEQYF
TRBV7-7	TRBJ2-1	few	TRBD1	TGTGCTAGCAGCACCCGACAGGGGCCCTACAATGAGCAGTTCTTC	CASSTRQGPYNEQFF